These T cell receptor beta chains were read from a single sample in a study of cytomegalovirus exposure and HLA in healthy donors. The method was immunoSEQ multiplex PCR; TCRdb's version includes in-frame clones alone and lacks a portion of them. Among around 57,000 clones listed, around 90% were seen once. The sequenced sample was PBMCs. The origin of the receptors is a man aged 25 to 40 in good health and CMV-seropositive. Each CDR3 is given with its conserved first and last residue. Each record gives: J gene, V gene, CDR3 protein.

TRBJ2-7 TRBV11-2 CASSSQRGQGPYEQYF
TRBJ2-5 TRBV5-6 CASSSDRQETQYF
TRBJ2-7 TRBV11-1 CASSLEAGAYYEQYF
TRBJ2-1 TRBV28 CASSLPGGASYNEQFF
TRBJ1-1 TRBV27 CASISGPMNTEAFF
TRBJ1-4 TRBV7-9 CASSLLQGAIPGEKLFF
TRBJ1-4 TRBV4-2 CASSPQSRTGGEKLFF
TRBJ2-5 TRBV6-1 CASSALQETQYF
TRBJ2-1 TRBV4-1 CASSPGLATYNEQFF
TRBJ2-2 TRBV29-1 CSVYDRGGELFF
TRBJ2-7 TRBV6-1 CASSEVRLGEQYF